The next 8 T cell receptor beta chains were all read from a single sample in a study of T cell repertoires in cytomegalovirus infection. TCRdb reprocessed the reads via MiXCR and lists one record per CDR3 protein. The sample holds 350,000 to 500,000 distinct CDR3 sequences, approximately 31% seen once. The sequenced sample consisted of PBMCs. The receptors originated from a human donor in good health (CMV status not recorded). Some clones in this sample may be carry-over from other donors' samples.

This clonotype was seen repeatedly, ten times or more. The CDR3 region is CASRNTGTAGNTIYF. The DNA for the CDR3 is TGTGCCAGCAGAAACACCGGGACAGCTGGAAACACCATATATTTT. The J gene is TRBJ1-3, the V gene TRBV7-2, with 7 bases identical to TRBD1. The V segment lost 6 bases and the J segment 2 bases; nucleotides outside the gene matches: 7. Germline V gene data show CDR1 as SGHTA and CDR2 as FQGNSA. The CDR3 sequence is 15 residues long.

This clonotype was observed a handful of times. The chain combines TRBV5-1 with TRBJ2-3, with a possible D match to TRBD1 (6 bases). Trimming cost V 4 bases and J 5 bases, with 11 bases left between them. The CDR3 is 13 residues long. Germline V lookup: CDR1 SGHRS, CDR2 YFSETQ. The CDR3 nucleotides are TGCGCCAGCAGCCCAGGGGCGCTAGATACGCAGTATTTT. This codes for CASSPGALDTQYF.

This clonotype was recorded a few times. The chain joins TRBV20-1 to TRBJ2-5; weak D call: TRBD2 (6 bases). This CDR3 is 11 amino acids long. CDR1 is DFQATT and CDR2 is SNEGSKA in the germline V gene (reference sequence). V lost 5 bases and J lost 4, with 8 bases in between. The CDR3 loop reads CSAAEGETQYF. CDR3 sequence (DNA): TGCAGTGCTGCGGAGGGAGAGACCCAGTACTTC.

The chain joins TRBV6-5 to TRBJ1-3; D not certain. CDR3 size: 16 residues. Trimming took off 0 bases at V and 2 bases at J, with 11 bases between the two ends. Germline V gene lookup returns CDR1 MNHEY and CDR2 SVGAGI. The DNA for the CDR3 is TGTGCCAGCAGTTACTCACGAGGGCAGGCTGGAAACACCATATATTTT. It encodes CASSYSRGQAGNTIYF.

Regarding this clonotype: Possible read error: a much larger clone is one base away. V usage is TRBV6-1 and J usage is TRBJ2-7; 12 nucleotides agree with TRBD2. Trimming removed 7 bases from V and 0 bases from J; junction bases left unmatched: 4. Per germline, CDR1 MNHNS and CDR2 SASEGT. CDR3 size: 15 residues. The CDR3 region has the DNA TGTGCCAGCATGCCGACTAGCGGGGGCTCCTACGAGCAGTACTTC. Translating it yields CASMPTSGGSYEQYF.

This chain links TRBV3-1 with TRBJ2-2; D possibly corresponds to TRBD2 (6 bases). V lost 4 bases and J 7 bases, leaving 16 bases between the germline ends. The CDR3 length is 15 residues. From germline, CDR1 is LGHDT and CDR2 YNNKEL (reference sequence). The CDR3 DNA reads TGTGCCAGCAGCCTTTACCGGGGGTCGAACGGGGAGCTGTTTTTT. It codes for CASSLYRGSNGELFF.

V is TRBV27 and J is TRBJ1-2; D not certain. Trimming pared 4 bases from V and 5 bases from J, leaving 14 bases between. Germline V lookup: CDR1 MNHEY, CDR2 SMNVEV (reference sequence). The CDR3 spans 14 residues. The CDR3 DNA reads TGTGCCAGCAGTTCGCCGGCTACCTCTTATGGCTACACCTTC. Amino acid sequence: CASSSPATSYGYTF.

The chain combines TRBV29-1 with TRBJ2-5; TRBD1 matches at 9 bases. In germline, CDR1 is SQVTM, CDR2 ANQGSEA. Losses at the gene ends were 1 base for V and 2 bases for J; bases not matched to a gene: 5. The CDR3 has 15 amino acids. CDR3 in amino acids: CSVEGGDRDQETQYF. The CDR3 nucleotides are TGCAGCGTTGAAGGAGGGGACAGGGATCAAGAGACCCAGTACTTC.